This TCR beta chain was retrieved from a study of blood T cell repertoires in COVID-19. Study overall: Samples came from the United States, Italy and Spain, spanning acute and convalescent COVID-19. In each case, the material was cDNA or gDNA derived from T cells, B-cell-depleted T cells, or PBMCs.

Generated by immunoSEQ multiplex PCR, the TCRdb table keeps only in-frame clones and is missing some. The profile shows over 200,000 clones, approximately 80% of them singletons. The CDR3 consists of 13 residues. Trimming stripped 3 bases from V and 10 bases from J, with 16 bases between. Per germline, CDR1 SQVTM and CDR2 ANQGSEA. This receptor was taken from a man aged 35 to 55 with acute or convalescent COVID-19. The V call is TRBV29-1, the J call TRBJ2-1; TRBD1 might be the D (6 bases). Sample: peripheral blood. The CDR3 bases are TGCAGCGTTGACTCCCGGTGGGGGCAGGAGCAGTTCTTC. Protein: CSVDSRWGQEQFF.